This T cell receptor beta chain was profiled in a study of human T cells and chemical hapten exposure. The wider study: Small discrepancies in pooled library volume mainly accounted for the varying TCR yields per sample.

TCRdb redid the calling of the 5' RACE reads with MiXCR, one entry per CDR3 protein. The sample yields roughly 81,000 distinct CDR3 sequences, under 10% seen once. Concerning this clonotype: Its target is unknown.

Broader study findings: No shift was seen in TCRs above 1 in 1000 frequency with DPC sensitization.

From whole blood left unfractionated, total RNA was extracted. This CDR3 spans 14 amino acids. Germline CDR1 is SEHNR and CDR2 is FQNEAQ (reference sequence). V was cut by 6 bases and J by 0 bases, with 10 bases left in between. This chain joins TRBV7-9 and TRBJ2-3; no definite D call. This TCR was recovered from a male donor in good health. Here the CDR3 reads CASRLDRSTDTQYF. In nucleotides, the CDR3 is TGTGCCAGCAGATTGGACCGTAGCACAGATACGCAGTATTTT.